This TCR beta chain is drawn from a study of cytomegalovirus exposure and HLA in healthy donors. Study-wide findings and caveats: A later analysis found that most CMV-associated TCR beta chains appeared HLA-restricted.

PCR was performed using 60 Vbeta and 13 Jbeta primers. TCRdb's table, derived via immunoSEQ multiplex PCR, lists solely in-frame clones and lacks some. This listing includes around 130,000 clones. A note on this clone: What it binds is unknown.

Germline lookup yields CDR1 SGHRS and CDR2 YFSETQ. This CDR3 has 13 residues. The V and J ends lost 1 base and 4 bases respectively, with 8 bases between them. The chain couples TRBV5-1 to TRBJ1-1; perhaps TRBD1 as D (6 bases). Source material: PBMCs. The sequence came from a woman aged 40 to 50 in good health and CMV-seronegative. Written as DNA, the CDR3 is TGCGCCAGCAGCTTGCAAGGGGGCACTGAAGCTTTCTTT. Amino acids: CASSLQGGTEAFF. The full variable domain, completed using reference TRBV5-1 and TRBJ1-1, is KAGVTQTPRYLIKTRGQQVTLSCSPISGHRSVSWYQQTPGQGLQFLFEYFSETQRNKGNFPGRFSGRQFSNSRSEMNVSTLELGDSALYLCASSLQGGTEAFFGQGTRLTVV.